Listed below are T cell receptor beta chains from one sample, sequenced in a study of CD8+CD57+ T cells in acquired aplastic anemia. From the reads, TCRdb called clonotypes with MiXCR, one entry per CDR3 protein. This sample has tens of thousands of distinct CDR3 sequences; almost 55% occur once, and the top ten carry approximately 8.3%. Specimen: sorted CD4+, CD8+, or CD8+CD57+ T cells (not recorded which) from PBMCs. The receptor set was obtained from a human donor in good health, serving as a control. CDR3s include the opening cysteine and the closing phenylalanine or tryptophan. The D gene is left open where the match is weak. The size entry is marked missing in some rows and otherwise reads once, few, many or a size class.

clone size	V gene	D gene	J gene	CDR3 DNA	CDR3 protein
few	TRBV6-5	.	TRBJ2-1	TGTGCCAGCAGTTACCTGGGGAATGAGCAGTTCTTC	CASSYLGNEQFF
.	TRBV25-1	.	TRBJ2-3	TGTGCCAGCAGTGACCTTTCCCCCCTCAGGAATACGCAGTATTTT	CASSDLSPLRNTQYF
.	TRBV2	TRBD1	TRBJ2-7	TGTGCCAGCACTGGACAGGGGATCGTGAACGAGCAGTACTTC	CASTGQGIVNEQYF
.	TRBV27	.	TRBJ2-1	TGTGCCAGCAGTTCCGGCTACGATGAGCAGTTCTTC	CASSSGYDEQFF
.	TRBV10-3	.	TRBJ2-7	TGTGCCATAGGGGGGGAGGGCTACGAGCAGTACTTC	CAIGGEGYEQYF
.	TRBV7-9	.	TRBJ1-2	TGTGCCAGCAGCGAGGGGCGGGTTGGCTACACCTTC	CASSEGRVGYTF
.	TRBV29-1	.	TRBJ1-1	TGCAGCGTTGCTAAGGCGTCAGGGAACACTGAAGCTTTCTTT	CSVAKASGNTEAFF
once	TRBV2	.	TRBJ1-2	TGTGCCAGCACTACTGTGCAGATAAGTTTCTATGGCTACACCTTC	CASTTVQISFYGYTF
.	TRBV9	.	TRBJ1-2	TGTGCCAGCAGCGTATCATCAGGGGACCATTATGGCTACACCTTC	CASSVSSGDHYGYTF
.	TRBV15	.	TRBJ2-7	TGTGCCACCAGCAGAGAGGGCCCTGGCAGCATTTACGAGCAGTACTTC	CATSREGPGSIYEQYF
.	TRBV7-8	.	TRBJ2-6	TGTGCCAGCAGCTTTCCGGCTGCTGGGGCCAACGTCCTGACTTTC	CASSFPAAGANVLTF
medium-sized	TRBV29-1	TRBD1	TRBJ2-7	TGCAGCGTTCCAGACAGGGAAACCTACGAGCAGTACTTC	CSVPDRETYEQYF
.	TRBV29-1	.	TRBJ1-1	TGCAGTTACCTCGGTTCCAGGGCAGCTGAAGCTTTCTTT	CSYLGSRAAEAFF
.	TRBV7-9	.	TRBJ2-5	TGTGCCAGCAGCTTAGCCACTGCAGAGACCCAGTACTTC	CASSLATAETQYF
.	TRBV24-1	TRBD1	TRBJ1-4	TGTGCCACCAGTGACCGGGGACAGGGGGAAAAACTGTTTTTT	CATSDRGQGEKLFF
many	TRBV5-1	.	TRBJ2-5	TGCGCCAGCAGCGTAATTTCGGGGGCGAACCAAGAGACCCAGTACTTC	CASSVISGANQETQYF
.	TRBV10-3	.	TRBJ2-7	TGTGCCATCATGGGAGCACCCCGCAGCTACGAGCAGTACTTC	CAIMGAPRSYEQYF
.	TRBV7-9	.	TRBJ1-5	TGTGCCAGCAGCTTAGCTCAGCCCCAGCCCCAGCATTTT	CASSLAQPQPQHF
many	TRBV11-2	.	TRBJ2-5	TGTGCCAGCAGCTTAACTAATGAAAGGGAGACCCAGTACTTC	CASSLTNERETQYF
.	TRBV20-1	TRBD1	TRBJ1-5	TGCAGTGCTAGGGTGGGGACAGGGAATCAGCCCCAGCATTTT	CSARVGTGNQPQHF
.	TRBV11-1	.	TRBJ2-3	TGTGCCAGCAGCTTAACAGGACAGACTACAGATACGCAGTATTTT	CASSLTGQTTDTQYF
.	TRBV15	TRBD2	TRBJ2-7	TGTGCCACCAGCAGAGATCTCGGGGGGGCCGACGAGCAGTACTTC	CATSRDLGGADEQYF
.	TRBV29-1	.	TRBJ1-2	TGCAGCGTTGTTGGCAGTGACCGTACTAACTATGGCTACACCTTC	CSVVGSDRTNYGYTF
few	TRBV7-9	TRBD2	TRBJ2-1	TGTGCCAGCAGCTTGCACGAAGCGGGAGGGCCCGTCTTC	CASSLHEAGGPVF
once	TRBV19	.	TRBJ1-5	TGTGCCAGTAGTGTTACGGTCAATCAGCCCCAGCATTTT	CASSVTVNQPQHF
.	TRBV15	.	TRBJ1-5	TGTGCCACCAGCAGAGGACAGGATCAGCCCCCGCATTTT	CATSRGQDQPPHF
many	TRBV6-1	.	TRBJ2-5	TGTGCCAGCTGCCGCATTCTATTGGGGGAGACCCAGTACTTC	CASCRILLGETQYF
.	TRBV7-3	.	TRBJ1-6	TGTGCCAGCAGTCCGGGGCGGAATTCACCCCTCCACTTT	CASSPGRNSPLHF
.	TRBV19	.	TRBJ2-3	TGTGCCAGTAGACAGGATAGCACAGATACGCAGTATTTT	CASRQDSTDTQYF
.	TRBV19	TRBD1	TRBJ2-7	TGTGCCAGTAGCGCGACAGGGGACGGGGGCAACGAGCAGTACTTC	CASSATGDGGNEQYF
.	TRBV7-7	.	TRBJ2-7	TGTGCTAGCAGCCCGAGTGTTTCGGCCTACGAGCAGTACTTC	CASSPSVSAYEQYF
few	TRBV10-1	TRBD2	TRBJ2-3	TGCGCCAGCAGCCCGGGACTAGCACAAGATACGCAGTATTTT	CASSPGLAQDTQYF
many	TRBV7-9	.	TRBJ1-2	TGTGCCAGCAGCCCCGAGGGGAGCTATGGCTACACCTTC	CASSPEGSYGYTF
.	TRBV5-6	TRBD1	TRBJ1-6	TGTGCCAGCAGCTTGGGCGGGGGACAGCGATCCCCCCTCCACTTT	CASSLGGGQRSPLHF
.	TRBV7-6	.	TRBJ1-2	TGTGCCAGCAGCTTTAGACAGGGCTACACCTTC	CASSFRQGYTF